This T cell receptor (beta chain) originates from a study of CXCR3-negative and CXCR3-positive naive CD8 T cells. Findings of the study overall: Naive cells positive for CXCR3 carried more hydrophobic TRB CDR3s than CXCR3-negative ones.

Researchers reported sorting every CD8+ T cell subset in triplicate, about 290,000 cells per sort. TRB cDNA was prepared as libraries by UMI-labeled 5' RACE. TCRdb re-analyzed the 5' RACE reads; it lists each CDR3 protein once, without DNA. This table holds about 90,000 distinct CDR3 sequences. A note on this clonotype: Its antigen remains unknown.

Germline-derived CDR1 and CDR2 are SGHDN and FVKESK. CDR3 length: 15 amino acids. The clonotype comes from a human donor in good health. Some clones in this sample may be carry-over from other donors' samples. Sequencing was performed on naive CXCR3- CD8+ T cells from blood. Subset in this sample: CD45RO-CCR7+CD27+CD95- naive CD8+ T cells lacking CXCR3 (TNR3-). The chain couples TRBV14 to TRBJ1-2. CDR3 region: CASSQDRAGPDGYTF. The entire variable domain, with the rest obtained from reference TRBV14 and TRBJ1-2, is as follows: EAGVTQFPSHSVIEKGQTVTLRCDPISGHDNLYWYRRVMGKEIKFLLHFVKESKQDESGMPNNRFLAERTGGTYSTLKVQPAELEDSGVYFCASSQDRAGPDGYTFGSGTRLTVV.